This T cell receptor beta chain was identified in a study of blood T cell repertoires in COVID-19. Study-wide background: The cDNA or gDNA used as material had been derived from T cells, B-cell-depleted T cells, or PBMCs.

TCRdb keeps only in-frame clones here, not all; method: immunoSEQ multiplex PCR. Of roughly 70,000 clones in the sample, over 75% were seen once. The germline V gene has CDR1 SGHNT and CDR2 YYREEE (reference sequence). Between the trimmed V and J ends, which lost 2 bases and 5 bases, there was a span of 28 bases. The CDR3 has 19 amino acids. The sequencing sample was made of peripheral blood. This clonotype originated in a human donor in a cohort sampled during active COVID-19. The V gene is TRBV5-4, the J gene TRBJ2-5; tentatively, D is TRBD2 (7 bases). DNA for the CDR3: TGTGCCAGCAGCTTCCCCTGGCCGGGACTAAGAGGGGGGGTTGAGACCCAGTACTTC. It specifies CASSFPWPGLRGGVETQYF. The complete variable domain, with remaining parts taken from reference TRBV5-4 and TRBJ2-5, reads ETGVTQSPTHLIKTRGQQVTLRCSSQSGHNTVSWYQQALGQGPQFIFQYYREEENGRGNFPPRFSGLQFPNYSSELNVNALELDDSALYLCASSFPWPGLRGGVETQYFGPGTRLLVL.